This TCR beta chain was sequenced for a study of OX40 agonist ivuxolimab in advanced cancers. Produced via immunoSEQ multiplex PCR; TCRdb's table is partial and in-frame only. Of roughly 40,000 clones listed, about 79% are singletons. V shed 4 bases and J shed 4 bases, with 9 bases lying between them. Germline V gene sequence: CDR1 SGHKS, CDR2 YYEKEE (reference sequence). The CDR3 is 13 amino acids. The specimen comprised CD4+ or CD8+ T cells sorted from blood, sampled in a trial of the OX40 agonist ivuxolimab. The chain has TRBV5-5 and TRBJ2-1; D possibly corresponds to TRBD1 (6 bases). The receptor was isolated from an adult with an advanced solid tumor such as melanoma, head and neck, liver or kidney cancer. The CDR3 DNA follows: TGTGCCAGCAGCCGCCAGGGGTACAATGAGCAGTTCTTC. Translating gives CASSRQGYNEQFF. Drawing the rest from reference TRBV5-5 and TRBJ2-1, the complete variable domain is DAGVTQSPTHLIKTRGQQVTLRCSPISGHKSVSWYQQVLGQGPQFIFQYYEKEERGRGNFPDRFSARQFPNYSSELNVNALLLGDSALYLCASSRQGYNEQFFGPGTRLTVL.